This T cell receptor beta chain was observed in a study of control samples from healthy donors and cancer patients. TCRdb's table, derived via immunoSEQ multiplex PCR, lists solely in-frame clones and lacks some. The data show some 130,000 clones, with 75% to 95% seen just once and 2.5% held by the top ten. This CDR3 has 15 amino acids. The germline V gene encodes CDR1 MNHEY and CDR2 SVGAGI. V was clipped by 2 bases and J by 2 bases, with 13 bases between them. The sequence was collected from a man aged 40-49 years in good health. The source material was blood. The J gene is TRBJ2-7, the V gene TRBV6-5, with D perhaps TRBD1 (6 bases). Here the CDR3 reads CASSYRGQGTYEQYF. CDR3 sequence (DNA): TGTGCCAGCAGTTACCGAGGTCAGGGGACCTACGAGCAGTACTTC.